This T cell receptor beta chain was identified during a study of blood T cell repertoires in COVID-19. Study as a whole: The United States, Italy and Spain were the sources of the acute and convalescent COVID-19 samples. PBMCs, B-cell-depleted T cells, or T cells were the source of the cDNA or gDNA that made up the material.

In the authors' methods: Quantification of nucleated cells was approximated via reference gene primer amplification. The method was immunoSEQ multiplex PCR; TCRdb's version includes in-frame clones alone and lacks a portion of them. The V and J calls and clone size are taken from that table; D and trimming were inferred from the DNA. The sample consists of 250,000 or so clones, about 86% of them appearing once. The CDR3 is 15 residues long. The germline V gene encodes CDR1 MNHEY and CDR2 SMNVEV (reference sequence). V gave up 6 bases and J gave up 5 bases, with 14 bases separating them. The sample was peripheral blood. The origin of this receptor is a man older than 75 with acute or convalescent COVID-19. The gene calls are TRBV27 and TRBJ1-6; D is unresolved. The CDR3 region is CASSSARTNNSPLHF. The CDR3 DNA is TGTGCCAGCAGCTCAGCACGGACTAATAATTCACCCCTCCACTTT.